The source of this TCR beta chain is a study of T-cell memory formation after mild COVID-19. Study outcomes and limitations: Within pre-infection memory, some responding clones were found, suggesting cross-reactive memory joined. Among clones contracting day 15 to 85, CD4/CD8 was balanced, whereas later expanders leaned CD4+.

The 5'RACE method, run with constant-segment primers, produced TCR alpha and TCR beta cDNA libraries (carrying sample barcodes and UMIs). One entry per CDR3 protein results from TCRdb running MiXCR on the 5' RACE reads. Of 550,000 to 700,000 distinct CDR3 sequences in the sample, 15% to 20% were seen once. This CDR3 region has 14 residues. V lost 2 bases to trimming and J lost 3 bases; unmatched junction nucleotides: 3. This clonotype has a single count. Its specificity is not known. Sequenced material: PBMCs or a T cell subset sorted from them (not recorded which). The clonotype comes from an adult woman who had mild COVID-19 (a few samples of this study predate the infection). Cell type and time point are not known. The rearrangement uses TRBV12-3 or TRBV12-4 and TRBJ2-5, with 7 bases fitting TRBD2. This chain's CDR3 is CASSLSGKKETQYF. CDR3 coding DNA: TGTGCCAGCAGTTTAAGCGGGAAGAAAGAGACCCAGTACTTC.